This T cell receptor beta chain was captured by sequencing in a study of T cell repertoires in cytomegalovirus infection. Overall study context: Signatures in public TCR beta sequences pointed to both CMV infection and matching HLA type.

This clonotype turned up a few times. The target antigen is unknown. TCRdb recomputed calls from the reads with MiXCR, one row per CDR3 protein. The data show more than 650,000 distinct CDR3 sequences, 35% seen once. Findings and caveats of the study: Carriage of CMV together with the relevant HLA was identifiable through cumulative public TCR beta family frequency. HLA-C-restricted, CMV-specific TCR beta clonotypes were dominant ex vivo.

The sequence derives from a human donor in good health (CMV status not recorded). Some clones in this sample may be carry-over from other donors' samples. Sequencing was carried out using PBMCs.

CDR3 DNA: TGCGCCAGCAGCTTCACTATGGCGGGCCGATACGAGCAGTACTTC. Its translation is CASSFTMAGRYEQYF. The chain joins TRBV5-1 to TRBJ2-7; D perhaps matches TRBD2 (5 bases). The length of the CDR3 is 15 residues. V lost 2 bases to trimming and J lost 4 bases, with 16 bases between them. Germline V gene sequence: CDR1 SGHRS, CDR2 YFSETQ. Drawing the rest from reference TRBV5-1 and TRBJ2-7, the complete variable domain is KAGVTQTPRYLIKTRGQQVTLSCSPISGHRSVSWYQQTPGQGLQFLFEYFSETQRNKGNFPGRFSGRQFSNSRSEMNVSTLELGDSALYLCASSFTMAGRYEQYFGPGTRLTVT.